This T cell receptor (beta chain) was documented in a study of shared clonotypes between healthy human individuals. On the study more broadly: Donors, aged 18 to 49, were a couple of women and a few men. For every donor, three CD4 naive, three CD4 memory, two CD8 naive and one CD8 memory plates were used.

To note about this clone: The antigen remains undetermined.

Trimming took off 7 bases at V and 6 bases at J, with 10 bases between the two ends. The CDR3 consists of 10 residues. The germline V gene encodes CDR1 DFQATT and CDR2 SNEGSKA (reference sequence). TCRdb keeps only in-frame clones here, not all; method: immunoSEQ multiplex PCR. The sample has roughly 500,000 clones; 90% to 97% are singletons. Broader study findings: Around 5.3% of naive CD4 clonotypes were shared across a few donors.

The chain carries TRBV20-1 and TRBJ2-7; unclear D gene. Sequenced: naive CD4+ T cells sorted from blood. The sample's subset: CD45RA+ positively selected. The receptor comes from a woman aged 25 to 39 in good health. The CDR3 coding sequence is TGCAGTGGAGGTAGCTCCGAGCAGTACTTC. Its translation: CSGGSSEQYF.